This T cell receptor (beta chain) was recovered during a study of beta chain features in type 1 diabetes. Background on the study: The samples had approximately 100,000,000 sorted cells examined in all. Study conclusions and caveats: Among patients, naive, central memory and Treg TCRB repertoires appeared more similar than among healthy donors. In every one of the four CD4+ subsets, TCRB CDR3s were moderately but significantly shorter in Type 1 diabetes patients.

Regarding this clone: Its antigen is still unknown.

This CDR3 has 14 amino acids. Per the germline V gene, CDR1 is MDHEN and CDR2 is SYDVKM. V gave up 6 bases and J gave up 9 bases; unmatched junction bases: 7. Since all of the isolated RNA was reverse transcribed, expressed TCRB transcripts were what got sequenced. Naive, central memory and regulatory T cell samples averaged around 3.8 million reads. TCRdb's table, derived via immunoSEQ multiplex PCR, lists solely in-frame clones and lacks some. The data contain around 40,000 clones, 65% to 70% of them singletons. The sample comprised Tregs from blood. The receptor comes from a woman aged 18-35 years with type 1 diabetes. The chain links TRBV28 to TRBJ2-1; TRBD2 matches at 11 bases. As DNA, the CDR3 is TGTGCCAGCAGCCTAGCGGGAGGCCCAGGTGAGCAGTTCTTC. It encodes CASSLAGGPGEQFF.